This is a list of T cell receptor beta chains from one sample in a study of PD-L1 blockade in urothelial cancer. Profiling relied on immunoSEQ multiplex PCR, and the TCRdb table lists in-frame clones only, not all of them. This sample has more than 75,000 clones, with approximately 91% found just once. The sequencing here drew on PBMCs, taken around atezolizumab (anti-PD-L1) treatment. These TCRs come from a man aged 55 to 70 with urothelial cancer. Both conserved end residues are part of each CDR3. Each record gives: clone size, J gene, D gene, V gene, CDR3 DNA, CDR3 protein. A D gene is named only where the DNA matches it firmly. Size values are once, few and many counts, or a class for expanded clones, and some rows have none.

- | TRBJ2-7 | TRBD1 | TRBV4-2 | TGTGCCAGCAGCCAAACACAGAGACAGGGTGGAATCGAGCAGTACTTC | CASSQTQRQGGIEQYF
- | TRBJ1-1 | TRBD1 | TRBV28 | TGTGCCAGCAGTCAACAGGGGGCCGAAGCTTTCTTT | CASSQQGAEAFF
- | TRBJ2-1 | - | TRBV11-3 | TGTGCCAGCAGCCCAGGCCGGGAATATTCCTACAATGAGCAGTTCTTC | CASSPGREYSYNEQFF
- | TRBJ2-5 | - | TRBV28 | TGTGCCAGCAGAAAGACAGATCAAGAGACCCAGTACTTC | CASRKTDQETQYF
- | TRBJ2-7 | TRBD2 | TRBV28 | TGTGCCAGCAGTCTAAGACTAGCGGGAGTAGAAGAGCAGTACTTC | CASSLRLAGVEEQYF
- | TRBJ1-1 | - | TRBV5-1 | TGCGCCAGCAGCCAACGGGTGAGGATGAACACTGAAGCTTTCTTT | CASSQRVRMNTEAFF
- | TRBJ1-1 | - | TRBV11-2 | TGTGCCAGCAGCTTAGATTGGACAGCTGAAGCTTTCTTT | CASSLDWTAEAFF
- | TRBJ1-3 | - | TRBV9 | TGTGCCAGCAGCGGACAGTTGGGTCCTGGAAACACCATATATTTT | CASSGQLGPGNTIYF
- | TRBJ2-7 | TRBD2 | TRBV28 | TGTGCCAGCAGTTACGGACTAGCGGGACTGGGGGAGCAGTACTTC | CASSYGLAGLGEQYF
- | TRBJ1-4 | TRBD1 | TRBV5-5 | TGTGCCAGCAGTCTGGAAATAGTGGGACAGGGTGGAAAACTGTTTTTT | CASSLEIVGQGGKLFF
- | TRBJ2-7 | TRBD1 | TRBV18 | TGTGCCAGCTCAACAAAACCGCTCCAGGGGGATAGCTCCTACGAGCAGTACTTC | CASSTKPLQGDSSYEQYF
- | TRBJ1-4 | - | TRBV2 | TGTGCCAGCAGTGAAATGGGTCTTGGGGGGGGTGAAAAACTGTTTTTT | CASSEMGLGGGEKLFF
- | TRBJ2-3 | TRBD1 | TRBV15 | TGTGCCACCAGCAGAGAACCCGGACAGGGACGGGATACGCAGTATTTT | CATSREPGQGRDTQYF
- | TRBJ2-7 | - | TRBV12-1 | TGTGCCAGCAGCTTGGTGGGCAGGTGCTCCTACGAGCAGTACTTC | CASSLVGRCSYEQYF
once | TRBJ2-3 | TRBD2 | TRBV28 | TGTGCCAGCAGTCCTCACGGGAGGGGGTCAGATACGCAGTATTTT | CASSPHGRGSDTQYF
- | TRBJ2-7 | TRBD1 | TRBV7-9 | TGTGCCAGCAGCTTGCCACCCGGGACAGGCGAGTACGAGCAGTACTTC | CASSLPPGTGEYEQYF
- | TRBJ1-2 | - | TRBV5-1 | TGCGCCAGCAGCTTGGCCGGCGGGGGGAGATATGGCTACACCTTC | CASSLAGGGRYGYTF
- | TRBJ2-5 | TRBD1 | TRBV7-2 | TGTGCCAGCAGCTTAGAATCAGGGGGCCCAGAGACCCAGTACTTC | CASSLESGGPETQYF
- | TRBJ2-3 | - | TRBV9 | TGTGCCAGCAGCGTAGAACCTTGGGCAGGGACAGATACGCAGTATTTT | CASSVEPWAGTDTQYF
once | TRBJ2-3 | TRBD1 | TRBV11-3 | TGTGCCAGCAGTCTCCGACAGGGTAACACAGATACGCAGTATTTT | CASSLRQGNTDTQYF
many | TRBJ1-2 | TRBD1 | TRBV10-3 | TGTGCCAGCAGTTACTCGAGGGGACAGGGTAACTATGGCTACACCTTC | CASSYSRGQGNYGYTF
- | TRBJ2-6 | TRBD1 | TRBV7-2 | TGTGCCAGCAGCTTTAGGGGACAGGGTAGATCTGGGGCCAACGTCCTGACTTTC | CASSFRGQGRSGANVLTF
- | TRBJ2-1 | TRBD2 | TRBV18 | TGTGCCAGCTCTGAGACGGTAAAGCGGGAGGGCCTCAATGAGCAGTTCTTC | CASSETVKREGLNEQFF